Presented here are 32 T cell receptor beta chains from one specimen sequenced in a study of T cells expressing NK-cell markers. TCRdb re-called the 5' RACE reads and gives one entry per CDR3 protein, without DNA. This sample contains a few hundred thousand distinct CDR3 sequences. Sequencing was carried out using blood T cells: a sorted CD56 or NKG2C T cell subset, CD4+ or CD8+ T cells, or bulk PBMC T cells (not recorded which). These receptors were collected from a man aged 18-75 years in good health.

The chain's CDR3 is CASSPLGGTRSSYEQYF. The rearrangement uses TRBV18 and TRBJ2-7; TCRdb lists TRBD1, though no DNA is available to test this call. From germline, CDR1 is KGHSH and CDR2 LQKENI. CDR3 size: 17 residues. Filled out from reference TRBV18 and TRBJ2-7, the complete variable domain reads NAGVMQNPRHLVRRRGQEARLRCSPMKGHSHVYWYRQLPEEGLKFMVYLQKENIIDESGMPKERFSAEFPKEGPSILRIQQVVRGDSAAYFCASSPLGGTRSSYEQYFGPGTRLTVT.

The chain carries TRBV5-1 and TRBJ1-3; TCRdb's D gene call, TRBD1, goes unchecked for lack of DNA. The germline gives CDR1 SGHRS, CDR2 YFSETQ. The CDR3 is made up of 14 amino acids. CDR3 loop: CASSPGQGINTIYF.

The genes are TRBV20-1 and TRBJ2-2; there is no DNA to check the TCRdb D call of TRBD1. Germline CDR1 DFQATT, CDR2 SNEGSKA (reference sequence). The CDR3 loop spans 14 amino acids. Here the CDR3 reads CSAPRTGRGGELFF.

V gene TRBV2 combines with J gene TRBJ2-3; TCRdb designates TRBD1, a call that cannot be tested without DNA. CDR3 size: 15 residues. Germline CDR1 and CDR2: SNHLY and FYNNEI. The CDR3 sequence: CASSETFYRQGASYF.

This chain connects TRBV29-1 to TRBJ1-4. This CDR3 spans 13 amino acids. Germline V CDR1 and CDR2: SQVTM, ANQGSEA. The CDR3: CSVGNSNIEKLFF.

The J gene is TRBJ2-2, the V gene TRBV2; TCRdb lists TRBD2, though no DNA is available to test this call. This CDR3 is 19 amino acids long. Per the germline V gene, CDR1 is SNHLY and CDR2 is FYNNEI. CDR3 sequence reads: CASSDASGGAFGRAGELFF.

This chain joins TRBV5-4 and TRBJ1-6; TCRdb names TRBD1, which stays unverified in the absence of DNA. This CDR3 has 14 residues. Germline CDR1 SGHNT, CDR2 YYREEE (reference sequence). CDR3 protein: CASSWYRDNSPLHF.

The rearrangement uses TRBV15 and TRBJ2-1; lacking DNA, the TRBD2 call made by TCRdb goes unchecked. Germline lookup yields CDR1 LNHNV and CDR2 YYDKDF (reference sequence). CDR3 size: 17 residues. CDR3 region: CATSRGGIAGGLNEQFF.

The chain couples TRBV29-1 to TRBJ2-3; TCRdb reports TRBD1, a call that lacks DNA to check it against. The germline CDR1 and CDR2 sequences are SQVTM and ANQGSEA. This CDR3 is 13 amino acids long. CDR3 loop: CSAGAQGADTQYF.

Here the CDR3 reads CASSLAGGRRETQYF. The chain employs TRBV5-1 and TRBJ2-5; there is no DNA to check the TCRdb D call of TRBD1. The CDR3 runs to 15 residues. CDR1 is SGHRS and CDR2 is YFSETQ in the germline V gene.

V gene TRBV20-1 combines with J gene TRBJ2-3. Germline V gene data show CDR1 as DFQATT and CDR2 as SNEGSKA (reference sequence). CDR3 length: 15 amino acids. The CDR3 here is CSAREVVSPRDTQYF.

The rearrangement links TRBV12-3 or TRBV12-4 to TRBJ2-5; TCRdb reports TRBD1, a call that lacks DNA to check it against. There are 14 residues in the CDR3. CDR3 amino acids: CASSRGTYQETQYF.

The V gene is TRBV10-2, the J gene TRBJ1-6; TCRdb names TRBD1, which stays unverified in the absence of DNA. The CDR3 contains 15 residues. CDR1 and CDR2 (germline): WSHSY, SAAADI. The CDR3 spells CASSESAGWNSPLHF.

The chain recombines TRBV20-1 with TRBJ2-5; TCRdb's D call, TRBD2, is unchecked because there is no DNA. CDR1 and CDR2 (germline): DFQATT, SNEGSKA (reference sequence). CDR3 length: 14 amino acids. CDR3 loop: CSARRPAGQETQYF.

The gene calls are TRBV6-1 and TRBJ2-1; absent DNA, TCRdb's TRBD2 call cannot be checked. Germline assignment: CDR1 MNHNS and CDR2 SASEGT. This CDR3 has 15 amino acids. Here the CDR3 reads CASRKDSNYYNEQFF.

The chain joins TRBV4-2 to TRBJ2-5; TCRdb gives TRBD1 as the D gene, but with no DNA this cannot be confirmed. Looked up from germline, CDR1 is LGHNA and CDR2 is YNFKEQ. This CDR3 has 16 residues. The CDR3 spells CASSQVSTGTGETQYF.

This chain connects TRBV20-1 to TRBJ2-2; with no DNA, the TCRdb D assignment of TRBD1 cannot be verified. The CDR3 has 15 amino acids. Germline V CDR1 and CDR2: DFQATT, SNEGSKA (reference sequence). CDR3 residues: CSAPGPRRGIGELFF.

This chain links TRBV2 with TRBJ1-6. CDR3 size: 12 residues. The germline gives CDR1 SNHLY, CDR2 FYNNEI. The CDR3 protein is CASKIYNSPLHF. Based on the CDR3 plus reference TRBV2 and TRBJ1-6, the full variable domain is EPEVTQTPSHQVTQMGQEVILRCVPISNHLYFYWYRQILGQKVEFLVSFYNNEISEKSEIFDDQFSVERPDGSNFTLKIRSTKLEDSAMYFCASKIYNSPLHFGNGTRLTVT.

This chain connects TRBV3-1 to TRBJ1-6. The CDR3 extends over 12 amino acids. CDR1 is LGHDT and CDR2 is YNNKEL in the germline V gene (reference sequence). The CDR3 region is CASSHPNSPLHF.

The CDR3 reads CASSLRMDRSTDTQYF. V usage is TRBV7-9 and J usage is TRBJ2-3; TCRdb designates TRBD1, a call that cannot be tested without DNA. CDR1 and CDR2 from the germline V gene are SEHNR and FQNEAQ (reference sequence). This CDR3 comprises 16 residues.

This chain joins TRBV11-2 and TRBJ1-1; no DNA is available, so the TRBD1 call from TCRdb remains unchecked. Germline V CDR1 and CDR2: SGHAT, FQNNGV. The CDR3 contains 15 residues. The CDR3 region is CASSPRPGWGSEAFF.

The gene calls are TRBV5-1 and TRBJ1-1; TCRdb proposes TRBD1, but this gene call is untestable without DNA. CDR1 and CDR2 from the germline V gene are SGHRS and YFSETQ. The CDR3 spans 13 residues. CDR3 in amino acids: CASSLENTGTVFF.

This sequence joins TRBV12-3 or TRBV12-4 and TRBJ2-3; TCRdb names TRBD1, which stays unverified in the absence of DNA. The CDR3 covers 15 residues. CDR3 amino acids: CASSSPFRVGDTQYF.

The CDR3 reads CASAPGQGGSPLHF. This chain joins TRBV6-1 and TRBJ1-6. Germline V gene sequence: CDR1 MNHNS, CDR2 SASEGT. This CDR3 spans 14 amino acids.

The chain recombines TRBV6-2 or TRBV6-3 with TRBJ1-1; TCRdb lists TRBD1, though no DNA is available to test this call. Per germline, CDR1 MNHEY and CDR2 SVGEGT. The CDR3 totals 12 residues. The CDR3 protein is CASSPQGMEAFF.

V gene TRBV6-5 combines with J gene TRBJ2-3; the D call from TCRdb, TRBD2, cannot be confirmed without DNA. The CDR3 runs 18 residues. Germline-derived CDR1 and CDR2 are MNHEY and SVGAGI. The chain's CDR3 is CASSYSLLSGGTTDTQYF.

The chain employs TRBV12-3 or TRBV12-4 and TRBJ2-1; the D call from TCRdb, TRBD1, cannot be confirmed without DNA. CDR3 length equals 15 residues. CDR3 sequence: CASNQGGGSYNEQFF.

This chain joins TRBV5-1 and TRBJ2-7; TCRdb designates TRBD1, a call that cannot be tested without DNA. The length of the CDR3 is 14 residues. Germline V gene lookup returns CDR1 SGHRS and CDR2 YFSETQ. The CDR3 loop reads CASSPRDRLGEQYF.

The chain links TRBV19 to TRBJ1-4; the TCRdb D gene call, TRBD1, has no DNA to confirm it. The length of the CDR3 is 14 residues. Germline V gene sequence: CDR1 LNHDA, CDR2 SQIVND (reference sequence). The CDR3 region is CASTPLGQNEKLFF.

The rearrangement joins TRBV18 to TRBJ2-5; lacking DNA, the TRBD2 call made by TCRdb goes unchecked. This CDR3 is 14 amino acids long. The germline gives CDR1 KGHSH, CDR2 LQKENI. CDR3 in amino acids: CASSPGLNQETQYF.

This chain's CDR3 is CASRKVGTRSYNEQFF. The chain couples TRBV5-1 to TRBJ2-1; TCRdb designates TRBD1, a call that cannot be tested without DNA. The CDR3 runs to 16 residues. Germline CDR1 reads SGHRS; CDR2 reads YFSETQ.

The rearrangement links TRBV10-3 to TRBJ2-1; TCRdb calls TRBD2, which cannot be checked without DNA. Germline V gene sequence: CDR1 ENHRY, CDR2 SYGVKD. This CDR3 contains 13 residues. The CDR3 loop reads CATNIGGGNEQFF.